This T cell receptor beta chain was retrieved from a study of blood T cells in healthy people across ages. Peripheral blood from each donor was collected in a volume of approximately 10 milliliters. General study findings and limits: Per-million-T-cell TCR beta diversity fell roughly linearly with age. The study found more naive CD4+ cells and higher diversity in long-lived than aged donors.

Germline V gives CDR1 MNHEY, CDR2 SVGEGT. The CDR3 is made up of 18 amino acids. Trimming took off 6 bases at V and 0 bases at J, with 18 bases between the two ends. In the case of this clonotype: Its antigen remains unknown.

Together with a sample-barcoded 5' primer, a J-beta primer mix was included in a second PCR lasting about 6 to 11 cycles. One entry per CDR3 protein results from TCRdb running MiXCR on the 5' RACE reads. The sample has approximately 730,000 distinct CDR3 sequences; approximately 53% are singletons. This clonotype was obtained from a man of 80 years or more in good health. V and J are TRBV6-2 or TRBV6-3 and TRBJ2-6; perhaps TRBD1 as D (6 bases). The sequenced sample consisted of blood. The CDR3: CASRPQGIVPSGANVLTF. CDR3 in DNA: TGTGCCAGCAGGCCACAGGGCATAGTCCCCTCTGGGGCCAACGTCCTGACTTTC.